The entry below gives a single T cell receptor beta chain sequence along with its context. No antigen is known for it. Looked up from germline, CDR1 is MDHEN and CDR2 is SYDVKM. The CDR3 is 15 amino acids. Germline trimming cut 4 bases from V and 6 bases from J; bases unmatched to any gene: 4. MiXCR, run by TCRdb on the 5' RACE reads, gives a single entry per CDR3 protein. The sample gives roughly 51,000 distinct CDR3 sequences, under 14% of which show up once; roughly 10% is in the top ten. This record belongs to a study of early T cells in non-severe SARS-CoV-2 infection. Overall study findings and caveats: Anti-spike CD8 responses were favored in VDJdb matching, and private and CD4 specificities were missed.

The rearrangement joins TRBV28 to TRBJ1-6, with TRBD1 identical over 9 bases. Sample: whole blood. The source of this sequence is an adult who was a healthcare worker with PCR-confirmed SARS-CoV-2 infection or an uninfected control (not recorded which). Here the CDR3 reads CASSSSGQGNSPLHF. The DNA for the CDR3 is TGTGCCAGCAGTTCGTCGGGACAGGGTAATTCACCCCTCCACTTT.